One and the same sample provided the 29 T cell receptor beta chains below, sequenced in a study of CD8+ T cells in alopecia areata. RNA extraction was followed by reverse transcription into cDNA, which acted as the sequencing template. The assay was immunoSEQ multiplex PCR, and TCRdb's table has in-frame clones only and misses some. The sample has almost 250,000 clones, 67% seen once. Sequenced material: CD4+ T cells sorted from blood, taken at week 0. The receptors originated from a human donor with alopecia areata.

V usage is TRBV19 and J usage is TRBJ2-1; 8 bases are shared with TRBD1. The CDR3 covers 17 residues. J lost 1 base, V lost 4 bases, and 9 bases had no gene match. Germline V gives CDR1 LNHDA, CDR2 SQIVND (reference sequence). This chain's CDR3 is CASSTRQGSRSYNEQFF. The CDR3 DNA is TGTGCCAGTAGTACCCGACAGGGGAGTAGGTCCTACAATGAGCAGTTCTTC.

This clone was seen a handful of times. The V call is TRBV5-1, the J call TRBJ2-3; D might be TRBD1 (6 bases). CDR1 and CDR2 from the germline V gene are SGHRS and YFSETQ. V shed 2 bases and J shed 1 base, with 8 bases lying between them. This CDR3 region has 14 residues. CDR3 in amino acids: CASSFRTGTDTQYF. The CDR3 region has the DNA TGCGCCAGCAGCTTTAGGACAGGCACAGATACGCAGTATTTT.

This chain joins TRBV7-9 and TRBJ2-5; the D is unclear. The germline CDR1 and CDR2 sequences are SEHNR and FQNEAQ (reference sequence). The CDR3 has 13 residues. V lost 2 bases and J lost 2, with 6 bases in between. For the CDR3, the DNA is TGTGCCAGCAGCTTAACCGAACAAGAGACCCAGTACTTC. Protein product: CASSLTEQETQYF.

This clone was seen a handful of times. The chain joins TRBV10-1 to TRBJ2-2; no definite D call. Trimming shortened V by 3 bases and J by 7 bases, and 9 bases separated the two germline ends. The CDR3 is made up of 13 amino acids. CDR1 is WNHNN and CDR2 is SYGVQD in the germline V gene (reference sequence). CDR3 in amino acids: CASSDNLIGELFF. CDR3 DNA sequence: TGCGCCAGCAGTGACAACTTGATCGGGGAGCTGTTTTTT.

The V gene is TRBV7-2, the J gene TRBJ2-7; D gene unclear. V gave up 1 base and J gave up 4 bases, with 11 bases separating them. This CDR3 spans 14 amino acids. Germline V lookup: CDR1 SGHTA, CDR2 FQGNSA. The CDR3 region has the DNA TGTGCCAGCAGCTTAGTTGGATCCTTTTACGAGCAGTACTTC. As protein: CASSLVGSFYEQYF. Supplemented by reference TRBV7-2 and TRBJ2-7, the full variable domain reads GAGVSQSPSNKVTEKGKDVELRCDPISGHTALYWYRQSLGQGLEFLIYFQGNSAPDKSGLPSDRFSAERTGGSVSTLTIQRTQQEDSAVYLCASSLVGSFYEQYFGPGTRLTVT.

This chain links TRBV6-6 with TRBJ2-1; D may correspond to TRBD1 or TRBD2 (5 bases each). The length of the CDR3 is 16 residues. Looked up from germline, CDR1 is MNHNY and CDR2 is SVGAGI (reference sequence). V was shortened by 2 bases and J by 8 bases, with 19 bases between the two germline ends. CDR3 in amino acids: CASSYPLGVAGDEQFF. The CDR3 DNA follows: TGTGCCAGCAGTTACCCCCTGGGGGTAGCTGGGGATGAGCAGTTCTTC.

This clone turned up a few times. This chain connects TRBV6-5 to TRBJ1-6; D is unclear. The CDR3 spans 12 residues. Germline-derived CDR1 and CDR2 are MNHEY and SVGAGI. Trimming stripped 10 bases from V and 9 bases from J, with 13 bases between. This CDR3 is CATSQSGSPLHF. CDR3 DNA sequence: TGTGCCACCTCTCAGAGCGGTTCACCCCTCCACTTT.

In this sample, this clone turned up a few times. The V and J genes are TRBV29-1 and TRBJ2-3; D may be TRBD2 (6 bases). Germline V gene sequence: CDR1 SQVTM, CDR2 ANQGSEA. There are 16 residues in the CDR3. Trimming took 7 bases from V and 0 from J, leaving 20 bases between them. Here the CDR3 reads CSGSGRGPTSTDTQYF. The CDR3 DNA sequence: TGCAGCGGTAGCGGTCGAGGACCTACTAGCACAGATACGCAGTATTTT.

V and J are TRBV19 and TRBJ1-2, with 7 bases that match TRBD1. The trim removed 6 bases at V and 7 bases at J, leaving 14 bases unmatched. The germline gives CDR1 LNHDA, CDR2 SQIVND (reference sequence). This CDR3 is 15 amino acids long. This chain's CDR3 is CASSLEMTGMAGYTF. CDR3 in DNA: TGTGCCAGTAGCCTCGAGATGACAGGGATGGCTGGCTACACCTTC.

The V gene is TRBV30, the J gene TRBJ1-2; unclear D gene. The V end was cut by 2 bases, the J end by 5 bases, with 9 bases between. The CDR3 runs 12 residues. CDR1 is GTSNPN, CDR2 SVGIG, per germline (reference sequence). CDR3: CAWSPDHYGYTF. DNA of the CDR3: TGTGCCTGGAGTCCGGACCATTATGGCTACACCTTC.

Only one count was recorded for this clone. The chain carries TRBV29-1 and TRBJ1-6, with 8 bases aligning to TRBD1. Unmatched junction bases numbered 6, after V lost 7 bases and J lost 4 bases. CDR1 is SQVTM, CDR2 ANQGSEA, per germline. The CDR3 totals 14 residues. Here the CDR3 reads CSARGTGYNSPLHF. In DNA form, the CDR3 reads TGCAGCGCGAGAGGGACAGGTTATAATTCACCCCTCCACTTT.

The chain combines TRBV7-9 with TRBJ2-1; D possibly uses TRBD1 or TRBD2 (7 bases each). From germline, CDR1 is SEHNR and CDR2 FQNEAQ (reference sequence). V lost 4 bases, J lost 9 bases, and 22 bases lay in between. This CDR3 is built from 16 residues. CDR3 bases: TGTGCCAGCAGCTATGGGGACTACCGAGCAGGGGGTGAGCAGTTCTTC. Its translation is CASSYGDYRAGGEQFF. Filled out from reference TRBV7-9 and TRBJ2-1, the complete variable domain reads DTGVSQNPRHKITKRGQNVTFRCDPISEHNRLYWYRQTLGQGPEFLTYFQNEAQLEKSRLLSDRFSAERPKGSFSTLEIQRTEQGDSAMYLCASSYGDYRAGGEQFFGPGTRLTVL.

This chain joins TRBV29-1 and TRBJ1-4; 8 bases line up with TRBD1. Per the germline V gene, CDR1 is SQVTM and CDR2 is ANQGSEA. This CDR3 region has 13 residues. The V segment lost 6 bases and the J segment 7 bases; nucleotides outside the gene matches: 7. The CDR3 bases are TGCAGCGTAAGAACAGGGGGAGGTGAAAAACTGTTTTTT. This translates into CSVRTGGGEKLFF.

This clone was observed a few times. CDR3 bases: TGTGCCAGCAGCTTACGAGGGAGGGGAGAGACCCAGTACTTC. The encoded protein is CASSLRGRGETQYF. V gene TRBV11-2 combines with J gene TRBJ2-5, with 7 bases lining up with TRBD2. V trimming: 2 bases; J trimming: 4 bases; junction bases outside the gene matches: 4. The germline V gene encodes CDR1 SGHAT and CDR2 FQNNGV. This CDR3 spans 14 amino acids.

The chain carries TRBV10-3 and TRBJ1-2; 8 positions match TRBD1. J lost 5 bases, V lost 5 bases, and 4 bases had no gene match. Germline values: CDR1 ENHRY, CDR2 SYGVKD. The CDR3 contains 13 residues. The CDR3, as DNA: TGTGCCATCAGTCCGGGACAGGTATATGGCTACACCTTC. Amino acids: CAISPGQVYGYTF.

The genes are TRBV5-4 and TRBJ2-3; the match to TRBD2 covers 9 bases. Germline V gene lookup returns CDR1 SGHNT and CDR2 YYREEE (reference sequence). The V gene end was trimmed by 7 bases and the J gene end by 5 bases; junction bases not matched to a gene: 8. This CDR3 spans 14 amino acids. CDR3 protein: CASWRAGGQDTQYF. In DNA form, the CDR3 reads TGTGCCAGCTGGCGGGCGGGGGGGCAAGATACGCAGTATTTT. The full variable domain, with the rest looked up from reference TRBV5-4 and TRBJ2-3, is ETGVTQSPTHLIKTRGQQVTLRCSSQSGHNTVSWYQQALGQGPQFIFQYYREEENGRGNFPPRFSGLQFPNYSSELNVNALELDDSALYLCASWRAGGQDTQYFGPGTRLTVL.

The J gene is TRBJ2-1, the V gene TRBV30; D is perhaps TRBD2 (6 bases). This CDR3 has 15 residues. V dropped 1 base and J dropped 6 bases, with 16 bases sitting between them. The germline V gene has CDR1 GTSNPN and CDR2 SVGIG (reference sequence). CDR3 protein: CAWSGTTRRVNEQFF. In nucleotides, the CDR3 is TGTGCCTGGAGTGGTACGACTAGAAGAGTCAATGAGCAGTTCTTC.

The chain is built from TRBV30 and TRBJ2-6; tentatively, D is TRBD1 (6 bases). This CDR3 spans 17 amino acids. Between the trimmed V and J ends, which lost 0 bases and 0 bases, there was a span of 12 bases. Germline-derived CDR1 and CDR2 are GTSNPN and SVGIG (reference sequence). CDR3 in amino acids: CAWSVRDTSSGANVLTF. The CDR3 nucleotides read TGTGCCTGGAGTGTAAGGGACACCAGCTCTGGGGCCAACGTCCTGACTTTC.

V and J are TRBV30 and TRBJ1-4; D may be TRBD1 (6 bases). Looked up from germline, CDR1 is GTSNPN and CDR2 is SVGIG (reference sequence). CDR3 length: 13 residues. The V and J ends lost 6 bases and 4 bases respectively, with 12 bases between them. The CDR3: CACTGGRNEKLFF. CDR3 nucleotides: TGTGCCTGTACGGGGGGCCGTAATGAAAAACTGTTTTTT. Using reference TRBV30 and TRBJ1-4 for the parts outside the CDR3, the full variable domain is SQTIHQWPATLVQPVGSPLSLECTVEGTSNPNLYWYRQAAGRGLQLLFYSVGIGQISSEVPQNLSASRPQDRQFILSSKKLLLSDSGFYLCACTGGRNEKLFFGSGTQLSVL.

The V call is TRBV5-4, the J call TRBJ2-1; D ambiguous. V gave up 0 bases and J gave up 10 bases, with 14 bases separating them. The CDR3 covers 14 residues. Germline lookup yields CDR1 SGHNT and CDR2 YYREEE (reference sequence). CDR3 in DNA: TGTGCCAGCAGCTTGGTTGACTCAGAGGCGGAGCAGTTCTTC. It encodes CASSLVDSEAEQFF.

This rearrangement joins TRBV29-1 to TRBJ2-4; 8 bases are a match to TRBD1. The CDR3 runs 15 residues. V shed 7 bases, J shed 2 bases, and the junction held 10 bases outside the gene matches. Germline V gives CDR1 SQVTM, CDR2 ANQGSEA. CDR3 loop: CSAGDQGAPKNIQYF. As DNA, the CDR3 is TGCAGCGCCGGGGATCAGGGGGCCCCCAAAAACATTCAGTACTTC.

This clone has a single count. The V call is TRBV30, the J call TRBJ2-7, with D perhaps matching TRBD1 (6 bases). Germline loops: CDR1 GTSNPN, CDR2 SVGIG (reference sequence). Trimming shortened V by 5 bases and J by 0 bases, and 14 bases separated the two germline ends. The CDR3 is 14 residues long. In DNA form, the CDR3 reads TGTGCCTGGTCAGGGGTAAGGAGCTCCTACGAGCAGTACTTC. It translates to CAWSGVRSSYEQYF. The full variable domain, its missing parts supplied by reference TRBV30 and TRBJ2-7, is SQTIHQWPATLVQPVGSPLSLECTVEGTSNPNLYWYRQAAGRGLQLLFYSVGIGQISSEVPQNLSASRPQDRQFILSSKKLLLSDSGFYLCAWSGVRSSYEQYFGPGTRLTVT.

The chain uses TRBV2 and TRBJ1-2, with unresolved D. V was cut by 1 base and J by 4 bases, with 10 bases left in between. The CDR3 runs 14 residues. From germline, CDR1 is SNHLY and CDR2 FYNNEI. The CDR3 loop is CASSEGGRPYGYTF. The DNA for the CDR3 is TGTGCCAGCAGTGAAGGTGGACGACCCTATGGCTACACCTTC.

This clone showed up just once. CDR3 bases: TGTGCCAGTAGTATGACTAATGGAGCCAAAAACATTCAGTACTTC. It encodes CASSMTNGAKNIQYF. V usage is TRBV19 and J usage is TRBJ2-4; tentatively, D is TRBD2 (5 bases). The CDR3 is 15 residues long. Germline V lookup: CDR1 LNHDA, CDR2 SQIVND (reference sequence). Trimming took off 3 bases at V and 0 bases at J, with 9 bases between the two ends.

CDR3 DNA: TGTGCCAGCAGCATCCAGCATAATTCACCCCTCCACTTT. Translating gives CASSIQHNSPLHF. The V and J genes are TRBV27 and TRBJ1-6, with no clear D. V lost 6 bases to trimming and J lost 5 bases, with 8 bases between them. This CDR3 has 13 amino acids. CDR1 and CDR2 (germline): MNHEY, SMNVEV (reference sequence).

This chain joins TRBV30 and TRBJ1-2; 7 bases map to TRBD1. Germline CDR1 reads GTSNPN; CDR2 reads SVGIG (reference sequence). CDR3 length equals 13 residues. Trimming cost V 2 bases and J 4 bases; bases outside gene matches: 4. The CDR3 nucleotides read TGTGCCTGGAGTCCCGGGACAGCCTATGGCTACACCTTC. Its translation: CAWSPGTAYGYTF.

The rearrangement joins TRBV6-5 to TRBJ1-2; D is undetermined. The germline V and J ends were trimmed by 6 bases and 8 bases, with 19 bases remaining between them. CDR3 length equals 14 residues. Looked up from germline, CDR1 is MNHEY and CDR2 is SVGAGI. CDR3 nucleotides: TGTGCCAGCAGGCTAGCCGGGTCCGCTGAAGGCTACACCTTC. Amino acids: CASRLAGSAEGYTF.

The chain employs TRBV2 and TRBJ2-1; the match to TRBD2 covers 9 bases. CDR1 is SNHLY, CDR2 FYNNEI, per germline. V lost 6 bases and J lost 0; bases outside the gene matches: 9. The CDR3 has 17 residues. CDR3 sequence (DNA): TGTGCCAGCAGGGCGAATAGCGGGGGTCCCTCCTACAATGAGCAGTTCTTC. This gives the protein CASRANSGGPSYNEQFF.

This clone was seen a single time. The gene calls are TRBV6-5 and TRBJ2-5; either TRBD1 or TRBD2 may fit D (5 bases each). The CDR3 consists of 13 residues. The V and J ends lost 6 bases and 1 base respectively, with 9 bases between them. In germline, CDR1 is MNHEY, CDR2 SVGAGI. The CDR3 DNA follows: TGTGCCAGCAGCCGTGGGGGCCAAGAGACCCAGTACTTC. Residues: CASSRGGQETQYF.